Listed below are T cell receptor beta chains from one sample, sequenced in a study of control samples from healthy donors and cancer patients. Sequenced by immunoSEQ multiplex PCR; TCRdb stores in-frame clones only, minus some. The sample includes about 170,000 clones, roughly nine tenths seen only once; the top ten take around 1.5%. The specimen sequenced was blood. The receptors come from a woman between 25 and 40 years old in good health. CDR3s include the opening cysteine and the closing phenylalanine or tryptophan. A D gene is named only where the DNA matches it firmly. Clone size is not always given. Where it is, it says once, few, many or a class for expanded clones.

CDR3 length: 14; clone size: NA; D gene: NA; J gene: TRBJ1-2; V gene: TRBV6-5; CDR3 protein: CASSYSVGGDGYTF; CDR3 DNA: TGTGCCAGCAGTTACTCAGTGGGGGGCGATGGCTACACCTTC
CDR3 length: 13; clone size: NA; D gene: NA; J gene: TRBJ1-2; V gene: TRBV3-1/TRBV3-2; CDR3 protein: CASSQGGPYGYTF; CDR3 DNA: TGTGCCAGCAGCCAAGGGGGCCCCTATGGCTACACCTTC
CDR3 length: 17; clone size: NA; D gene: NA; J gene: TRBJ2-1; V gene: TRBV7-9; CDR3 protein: CASSLLPRSSSYNEQFF; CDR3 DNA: TGTGCCAGCAGCTTACTTCCGCGCTCGAGCTCCTACAATGAGCAGTTCTTC
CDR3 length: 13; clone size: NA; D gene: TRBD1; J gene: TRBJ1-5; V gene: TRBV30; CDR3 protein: CAWGQDSNQPQHF; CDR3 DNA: TGTGCCTGGGGACAGGATTCCAATCAGCCCCAGCATTTT
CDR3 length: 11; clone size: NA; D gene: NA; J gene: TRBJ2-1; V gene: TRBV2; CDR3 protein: CASSEALEQFF; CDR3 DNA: TGTGCCAGCAGTGAAGCGCTGGAGCAGTTCTTC
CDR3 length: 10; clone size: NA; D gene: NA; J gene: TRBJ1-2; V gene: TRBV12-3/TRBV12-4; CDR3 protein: CASSLNGYTF; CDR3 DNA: TGTGCCAGCAGTTTAAATGGGTACACCTTC
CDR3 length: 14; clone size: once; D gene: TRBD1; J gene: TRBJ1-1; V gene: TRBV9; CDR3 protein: CASSADRVDSEAFF; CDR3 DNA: TGTGCCAGCAGCGCCGACAGGGTAGACTCTGAAGCTTTCTTT
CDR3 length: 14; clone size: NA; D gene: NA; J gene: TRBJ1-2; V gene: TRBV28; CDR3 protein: CASSLLQTNYGYTF; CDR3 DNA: TGTGCCAGCAGTTTATTACAGACCAACTATGGCTACACCTTC
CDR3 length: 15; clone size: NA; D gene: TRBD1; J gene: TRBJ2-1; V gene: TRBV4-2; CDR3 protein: CASSQERQGKDEQFF; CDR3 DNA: TGTGCCAGCAGCCAAGAGAGACAGGGTAAAGATGAGCAGTTCTTC
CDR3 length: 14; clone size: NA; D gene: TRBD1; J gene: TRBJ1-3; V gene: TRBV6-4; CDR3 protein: CASSDCRGGNTIYF; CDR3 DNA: TGTGCCAGCAGTGACTGCAGGGGGGGAAACACCATATATTTT
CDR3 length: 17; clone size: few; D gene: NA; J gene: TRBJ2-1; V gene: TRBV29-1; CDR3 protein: CSVEKVVAGLSYNEQFF; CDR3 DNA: TGCAGCGTTGAAAAGGTAGTCGCGGGCCTCTCCTACAATGAGCAGTTCTTC
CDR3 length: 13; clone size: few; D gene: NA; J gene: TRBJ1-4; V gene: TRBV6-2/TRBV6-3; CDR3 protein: CASSYSANEKLFF; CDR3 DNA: TGTGCCAGCAGTTACTCGGCAAATGAAAAACTGTTTTTT
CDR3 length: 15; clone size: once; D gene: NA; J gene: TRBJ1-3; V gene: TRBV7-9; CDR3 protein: CASSPRGNSGNTIYF; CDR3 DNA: TGTGCCAGCAGCCCACGGGGGAACTCTGGAAACACCATATATTTT
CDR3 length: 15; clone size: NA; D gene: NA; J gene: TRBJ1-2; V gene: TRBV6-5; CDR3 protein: CASRGSGLGNYGYTF; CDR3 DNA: TGTGCCAGCAGAGGGTCGGGGTTGGGTAACTATGGCTACACCTTC
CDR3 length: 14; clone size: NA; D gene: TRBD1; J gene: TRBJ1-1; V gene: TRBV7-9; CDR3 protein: CASSFLQGASEAFF; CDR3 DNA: TGTGCCAGCAGCTTTTTACAGGGGGCCTCTGAAGCTTTCTTT
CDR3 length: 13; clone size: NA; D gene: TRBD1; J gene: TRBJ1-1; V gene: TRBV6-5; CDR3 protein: CASSYGDRNEAFF; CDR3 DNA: TGTGCCAGCAGTTACGGGGACAGGAATGAAGCTTTCTTT
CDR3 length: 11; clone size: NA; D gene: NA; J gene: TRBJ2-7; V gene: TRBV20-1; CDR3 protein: CSASRTYEQYF; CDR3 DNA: TGCAGTGCTAGTCGCACCTACGAGCAGTACTTC
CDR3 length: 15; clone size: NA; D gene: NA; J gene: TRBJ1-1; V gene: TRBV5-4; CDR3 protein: CASSLWAVLNTEAFF; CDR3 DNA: TGTGCCAGCAGCTTGTGGGCAGTCCTGAACACTGAAGCTTTCTTT
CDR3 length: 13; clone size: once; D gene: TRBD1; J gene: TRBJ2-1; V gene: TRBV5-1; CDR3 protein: CASSGDRVYEQFF; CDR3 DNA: TGCGCCAGCAGCGGGGACAGGGTCTATGAGCAGTTCTTC
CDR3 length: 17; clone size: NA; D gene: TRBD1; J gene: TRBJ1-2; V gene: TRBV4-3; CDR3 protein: CASSQEGWGQGHYGYTF; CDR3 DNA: TGCGCCAGCAGCCAAGAAGGATGGGGACAGGGGCACTATGGCTACACCTTC
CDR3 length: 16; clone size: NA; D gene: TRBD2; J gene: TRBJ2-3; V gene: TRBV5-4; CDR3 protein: CASSRGGGRTTDTQYF; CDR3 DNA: TGTGCCAGCAGCCGGGGGGGCGGACGGACCACAGATACGCAGTATTTT
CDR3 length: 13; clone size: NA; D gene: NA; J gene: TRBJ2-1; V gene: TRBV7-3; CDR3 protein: CASSLKGGNEQFF; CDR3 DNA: TGTGCCAGCAGCTTAAAAGGGGGGAATGAGCAGTTCTTC
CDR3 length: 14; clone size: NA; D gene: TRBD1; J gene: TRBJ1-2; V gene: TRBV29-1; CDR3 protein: CSVEGDRLNYGYTF; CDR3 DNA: TGCAGCGTTGAAGGGGACAGGCTGAACTATGGCTACACCTTC
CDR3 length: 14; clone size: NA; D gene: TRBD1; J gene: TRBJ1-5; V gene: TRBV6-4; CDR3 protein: CASSATGGNQPQHF; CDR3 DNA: TGTGCCAGCAGTGCGACAGGGGGCAATCAGCCCCAGCATTTT
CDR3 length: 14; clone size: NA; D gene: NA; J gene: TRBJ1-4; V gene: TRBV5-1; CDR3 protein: CASSLGGADEKLFF; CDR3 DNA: TGCGCCAGCAGCTTGGGGGGGGCCGATGAAAAACTGTTTTTT
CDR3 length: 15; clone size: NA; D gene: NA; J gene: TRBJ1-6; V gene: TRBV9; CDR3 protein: CASSSQASYNSPLHF; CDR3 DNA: TGTGCCAGCAGTTCGCAGGCATCCTATAATTCACCCCTCCACTTT
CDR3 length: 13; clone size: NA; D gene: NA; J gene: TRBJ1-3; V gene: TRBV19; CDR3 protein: CAARDNSGNTIYF; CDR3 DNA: TGTGCCGCCCGGGACAACTCTGGAAACACCATATATTTT
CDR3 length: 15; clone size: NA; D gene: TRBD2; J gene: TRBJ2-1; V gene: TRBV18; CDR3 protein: CASSRLAGEDNEQFF; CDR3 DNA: TGTGCCAGCTCGCGACTAGCGGGAGAAGACAATGAGCAGTTCTTC
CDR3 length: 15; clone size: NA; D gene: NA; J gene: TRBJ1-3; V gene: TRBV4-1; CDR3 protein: CASSPQTGLGNTIYF; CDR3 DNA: TGCGCCAGCAGCCCCCAAACAGGGTTGGGAAACACCATATATTTT
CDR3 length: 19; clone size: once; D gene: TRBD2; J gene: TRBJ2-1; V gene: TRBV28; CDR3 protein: CASSPPGLAGASAYNEQFF; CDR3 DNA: TGTGCCAGCAGTCCGCCGGGACTAGCGGGAGCGAGTGCCTACAATGAGCAGTTCTTC
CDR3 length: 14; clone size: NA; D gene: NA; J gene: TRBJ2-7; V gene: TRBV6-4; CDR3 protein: CASSVEAGPYEQYF; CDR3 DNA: TGTGCCAGCAGTGTCGAAGCGGGCCCCTACGAGCAGTACTTC
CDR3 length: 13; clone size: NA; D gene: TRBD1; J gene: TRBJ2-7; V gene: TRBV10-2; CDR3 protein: CASSGTATYEQYF; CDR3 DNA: TGCGCCAGCAGCGGGACAGCTACCTACGAGCAGTACTTC
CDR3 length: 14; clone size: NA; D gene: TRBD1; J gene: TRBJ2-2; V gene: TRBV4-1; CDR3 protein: CASSQKADRGELFF; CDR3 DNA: TGCGCCAGCAGCCAAAAAGCGGACAGGGGGGAGCTGTTTTTT
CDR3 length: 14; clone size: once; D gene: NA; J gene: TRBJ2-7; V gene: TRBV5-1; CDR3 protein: CASSLSQATYEQYF; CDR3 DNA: TGCGCCAGCAGCTTGTCCCAGGCCACTTACGAGCAGTACTTC
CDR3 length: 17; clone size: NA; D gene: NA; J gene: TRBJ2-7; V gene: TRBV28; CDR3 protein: CASSLDRGLTPSYEQYF; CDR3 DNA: TGTGCCAGCAGTTTAGATCGGGGACTCACTCCTTCCTACGAGCAGTACTTC
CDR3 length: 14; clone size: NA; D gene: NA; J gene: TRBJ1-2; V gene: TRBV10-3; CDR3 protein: CAISESAGSYGYTF; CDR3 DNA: TGTGCCATCAGTGAGTCTGCAGGATCCTATGGCTACACCTTC
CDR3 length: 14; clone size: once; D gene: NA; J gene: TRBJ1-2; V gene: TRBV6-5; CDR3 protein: CASSYDSVNYGYTF; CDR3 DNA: TGTGCCAGCAGTTACGATTCAGTAAACTATGGCTACACCTTC
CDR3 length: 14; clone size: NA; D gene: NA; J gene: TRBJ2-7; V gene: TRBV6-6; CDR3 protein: CASTRDISSYEQYF; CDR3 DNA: TGTGCCAGCACCCGGGACATCAGCTCCTACGAGCAGTACTTC
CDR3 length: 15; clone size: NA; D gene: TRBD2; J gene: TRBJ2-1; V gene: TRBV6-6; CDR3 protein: CASSPLAGAHNEQFF; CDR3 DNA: TGTGCCAGCAGCCCTCTAGCGGGGGCGCACAATGAGCAGTTCTTC
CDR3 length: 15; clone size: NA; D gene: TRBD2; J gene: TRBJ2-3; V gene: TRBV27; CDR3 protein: CAIGTSDGSTDTQYF; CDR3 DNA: TGTGCCATCGGGACTAGCGACGGTAGCACAGATACGCAGTATTTT
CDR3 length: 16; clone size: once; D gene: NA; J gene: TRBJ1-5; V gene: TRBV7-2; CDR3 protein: CASSLDGGVVNQPQHF; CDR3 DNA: TGTGCCAGCAGCTTAGACGGGGGGGTGGTCAATCAGCCCCAGCATTTT
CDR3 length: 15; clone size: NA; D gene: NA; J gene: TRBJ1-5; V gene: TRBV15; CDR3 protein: CATSRDRGSNQPQHF; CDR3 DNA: TGTGCCACCAGCAGAGACAGGGGTAGCAATCAGCCCCAGCATTTT
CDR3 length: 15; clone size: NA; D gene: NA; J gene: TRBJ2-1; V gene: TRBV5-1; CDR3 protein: CASSLESGAYNEQFF; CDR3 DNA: TGCGCCAGCAGCTTGGAGTCAGGGGCCTACAATGAGCAGTTCTTC
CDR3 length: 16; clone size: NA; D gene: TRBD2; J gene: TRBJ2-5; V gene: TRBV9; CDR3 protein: CASSVAGTSGQETQYF; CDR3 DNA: TGTGCCAGCAGCGTAGCCGGGACTAGCGGCCAAGAGACCCAGTACTTC
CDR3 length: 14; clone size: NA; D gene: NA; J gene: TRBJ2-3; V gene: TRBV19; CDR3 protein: CASSIGTSTDTQYF; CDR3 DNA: TGTGCCAGTAGTATAGGAACTAGCACAGATACGCAGTATTTT
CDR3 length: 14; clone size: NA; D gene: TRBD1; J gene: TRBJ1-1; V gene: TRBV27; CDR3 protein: CASSGDRVNTEAFF; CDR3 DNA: TGTGCCAGCAGTGGGGACAGGGTGAACACTGAAGCTTTCTTT
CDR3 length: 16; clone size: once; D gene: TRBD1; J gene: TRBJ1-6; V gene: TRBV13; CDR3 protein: CASSDRHQGDNSPLHF; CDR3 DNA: TGTGCCAGCAGCGACCGGCATCAGGGGGATAATTCACCCCTCCACTTT
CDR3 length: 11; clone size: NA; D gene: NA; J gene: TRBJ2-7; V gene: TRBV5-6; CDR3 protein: CASSFGGEQYF; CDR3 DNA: TGTGCCAGCAGCTTTGGGGGCGAGCAGTACTTC
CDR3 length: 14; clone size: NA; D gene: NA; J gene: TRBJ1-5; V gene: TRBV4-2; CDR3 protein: CASSPDNSNQPQHF; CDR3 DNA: TGTGCCAGCAGCCCTGACAATAGCAATCAGCCCCAGCATTTT
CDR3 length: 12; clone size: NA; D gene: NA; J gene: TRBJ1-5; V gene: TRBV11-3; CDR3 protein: CASRGGNQPQHF; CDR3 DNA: TGTGCCAGCAGGGGGGGCAATCAGCCCCAGCATTTT
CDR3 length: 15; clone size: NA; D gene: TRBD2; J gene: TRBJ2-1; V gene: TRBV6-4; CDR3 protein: CASSQGLAGDNEQFF; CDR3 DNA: TGTGCCAGCAGTCAAGGACTAGCGGGGGACAATGAGCAGTTCTTC
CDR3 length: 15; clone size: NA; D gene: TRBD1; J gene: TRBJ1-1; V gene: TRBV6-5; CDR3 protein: CASSSTGGANTEAFF; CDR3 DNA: TGTGCCAGCAGTAGTACAGGGGGCGCGAACACTGAAGCTTTCTTT
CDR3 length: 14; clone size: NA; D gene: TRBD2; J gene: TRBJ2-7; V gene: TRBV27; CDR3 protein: CASSLFLAGDEQYF; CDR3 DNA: TGTGCCAGCAGTTTATTCCTAGCGGGAGACGAGCAGTACTTC
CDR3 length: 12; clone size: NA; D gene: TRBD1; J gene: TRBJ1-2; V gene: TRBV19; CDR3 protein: CASSRTGTGYTF; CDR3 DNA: TGTGCCAGTAGTAGGACAGGGACGGGCTACACCTTC